The clone carrying this TCR beta chain was detected a few times. Its antigen is not identified. TCRdb passed the reads through MiXCR, listing each CDR3 protein once. The data show around 69,000 distinct CDR3 sequences, 20% to 25% seen once. Trimming removed 8 bases from V and 12 bases from J; junction bases left unmatched: 14. The CDR3 has 14 amino acids. Germline V gene sequence: CDR1 LGHDT, CDR2 YNNKEL (reference sequence). The record originates from a study of T cell repertoires in cytomegalovirus infection. Study context: Researchers turned to recently identified HLA-C-restricted CMV epitopes as well as well-studied HLA-B-restricted ones. Study-wide findings and caveats: Using cumulative public TCR beta family frequency, the authors identified those who carried CMV together with the relevant HLA. Across the ex vivo response, the dominant clonotypes were HLA-C-restricted CMV-specific TCR beta clonotypes.

The sequenced sample was CD8+ T cells from cultured PBMCs, obtained from culture after CMV antigen stimulation. This TCR was recovered from a human donor in good health (CMV status not recorded). Some clones in this sample may be carry-over from other donors' samples. This chain connects TRBV3-1 to TRBJ2-1, with 9 bases lining up with TRBD1. This CDR3 is CASRGTGRSGGQFF. CDR3 in DNA: TGTGCCAGCCGGGGGACAGGGCGTTCCGGGGGGCAGTTCTTC.